The source of this T cell receptor beta chain is a study of regulatory T cells in long-lasting Graves disease. The study, taken as a whole, reports: The work looked only at peripheral blood and did not look at thyroid tissue.

Germline CDR1 reads LNHDA; CDR2 reads SQIVND (reference sequence). This CDR3 has 13 amino acids. V dropped 3 bases and J dropped 1 base, with 7 bases sitting between them. Notes on this clonotype: What it binds is unknown.

Documented time point: newly diagnosed GD, antithyroid drugs for less than 3 months. The authors made the TCR library using RNA they extracted from PBMCs. Building of the TCR beta libraries involved iRepertoire HTBI primers and Arm-PCR of CDR3 regions. TCRdb fed the multiplex PCR reads into MiXCR, producing one record per CDR3 protein. The data hold 410,000 or so distinct CDR3 sequences, with under 15% observed a single time. The sample was also linked to a second study, of T cells in Graves' hyperthyroidism and ophthalmopathy. That paper adds: The majority of expanded thyroid clonotypes above 0.001 also appeared in blood. The model predicted ophthalmopathy a median approximately seven months before onset.

The rearrangement links TRBV19 to TRBJ2-7; D remains unclear. The sequence was obtained from a woman aged 30 to 39 with Graves disease. The sequences come from peripheral blood mononuclear cells (PBMCs), collected at new diagnosis, from a patient treated with antithyroid drugs. CDR3 DNA: TGTGCCAGTAGTATTAGGCTTTCCTACGAGCAGTACTTC. Its protein product is CASSIRLSYEQYF. Combining the CDR3 with reference TRBV19 and TRBJ2-7 gives the whole variable domain DGGITQSPKYLFRKEGQNVTLSCEQNLNHDAMYWYRQDPGQGLRLIYYSQIVNDFQKGDIAEGYSVSREKKESFPLTVTSAQKNPTAFYLCASSIRLSYEQYFGPGTRLTVT.